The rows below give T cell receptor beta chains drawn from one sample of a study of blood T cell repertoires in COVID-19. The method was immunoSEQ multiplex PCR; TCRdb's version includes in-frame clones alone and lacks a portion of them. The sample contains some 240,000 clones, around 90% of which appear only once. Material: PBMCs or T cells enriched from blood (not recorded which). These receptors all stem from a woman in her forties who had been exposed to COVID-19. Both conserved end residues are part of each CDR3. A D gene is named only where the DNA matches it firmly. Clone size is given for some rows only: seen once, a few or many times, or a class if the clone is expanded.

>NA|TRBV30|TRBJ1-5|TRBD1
TGTGCCTGGTCCATCAAATCCGGGACAGGAGGACAGCCCCAGCATTTT
CAWSIKSGTGGQPQHF
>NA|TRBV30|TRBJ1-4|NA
TGTGCCTGGAGTGTACAGGGTGAAAAACTGTTTTTT
CAWSVQGEKLFF
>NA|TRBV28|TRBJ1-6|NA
TGTGCCAGCACCCTCAGGAGGAGCAGTTATAATTCACCCCTCCACTTT
CASTLRRSSYNSPLHF
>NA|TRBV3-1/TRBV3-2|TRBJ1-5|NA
TGTGCCAGCAGCCGCTGGGGCCTCAATCAGCCCCAGCATTTT
CASSRWGLNQPQHF
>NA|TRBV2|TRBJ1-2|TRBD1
TGTGCCAGCAGTCGGACAGGAACTAACTATGGCTACACCTTC
CASSRTGTNYGYTF
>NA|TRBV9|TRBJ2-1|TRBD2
TGTGCCAGCAGCGTAGTTGGCAGTAGCGGGAGAAGCTCCTACAATGAGCAGTTCTTC
CASSVVGSSGRSSYNEQFF
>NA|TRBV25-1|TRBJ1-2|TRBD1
TGTGCCAGCAGTACGACAGGGGGCCGCGGCTACACCTTC
CASSTTGGRGYTF
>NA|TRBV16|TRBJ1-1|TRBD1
TGTGCCAGCAGCCCGGGACAGGGGAACACTGAAGCTTTCTTT
CASSPGQGNTEAFF
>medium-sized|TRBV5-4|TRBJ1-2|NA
TGTGCCAGCAGCCCCTTAGACAGGATTAACTATGGCTACACCTTC
CASSPLDRINYGYTF
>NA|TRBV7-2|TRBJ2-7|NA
TGTGCCAGCAGCTTAGACTTGAACGAGCAGTACTTC
CASSLDLNEQYF
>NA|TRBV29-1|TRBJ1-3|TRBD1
TGCAGCGTTGAGGAGACAGGGGTTCCTGGAAACACCATATATTTT
CSVEETGVPGNTIYF
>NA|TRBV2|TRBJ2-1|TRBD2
TGTGCCAGCAGTGAAGCAGCGGGGGCTTACAATGAGCAGTTCTTC
CASSEAAGAYNEQFF
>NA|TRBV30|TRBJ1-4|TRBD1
TGTGCCTGGACCCGGACAGGGCTGAATCTTGAAAAACTGTTTTTT
CAWTRTGLNLEKLFF
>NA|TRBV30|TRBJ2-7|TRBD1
TGTGCCTGGAGTGTAGGGACAGGGGTATACGAGCAGTACTTC
CAWSVGTGVYEQYF
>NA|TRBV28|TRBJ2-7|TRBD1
TGTGCCAGCACTATCGGGACAGGCCCCCACGAGCAGTACTTC
CASTIGTGPHEQYF
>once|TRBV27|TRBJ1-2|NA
TGTGCCAGTCGGGGGATAAACTATGGCTACACCTTC
CASRGINYGYTF
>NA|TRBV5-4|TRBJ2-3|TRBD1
TGTGCCAGCAGCTGGACGGGACAGGGGACAGATACGCAGTATTTT
CASSWTGQGTDTQYF
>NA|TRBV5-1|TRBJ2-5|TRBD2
TGTGCCAGCAGCCCTGAGGGCGGGAGGAAAGAGACCCAGTACTTC
CASSPEGGRKETQYF
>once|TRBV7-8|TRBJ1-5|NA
TGTGCCAGCAGCAGGGGTTTCAATCAGCCCCAGCATTTT
CASSRGFNQPQHF
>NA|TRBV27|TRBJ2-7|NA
TGTGCCAGCAGTTTATTCCCCGTTTTACAGTACGAGCAGTACTTC
CASSLFPVLQYEQYF
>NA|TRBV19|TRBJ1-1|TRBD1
TGTGCCAGTAGTATAGTTCTCAGGGGGGCGAACACTGAAGCTTTCTTT
CASSIVLRGANTEAFF
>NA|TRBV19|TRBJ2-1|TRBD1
TGTGCCAGTAGTAGGGGACAGGGGATATACAATGAGCAGTTCTTC
CASSRGQGIYNEQFF
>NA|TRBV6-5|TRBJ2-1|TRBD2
TGTGCCAGCAGCACCCCAAACGGGAGGGACAATGAGCAGTTCTTC
CASSTPNGRDNEQFF
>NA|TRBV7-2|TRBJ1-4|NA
TGTGCCAGCAGCTTAGAAGGCCACAGGGTACAGGAAAAACTGTTTTTT
CASSLEGHRVQEKLFF
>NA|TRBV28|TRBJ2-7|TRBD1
TGTGCCAGCAGCCTACCGGACAGGGGGTATGAGCAGTACTTC
CASSLPDRGYEQYF
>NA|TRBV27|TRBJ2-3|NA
TGTGCCAGCTGTTGGGGAGGGGGAGATACGCAGTATTTT
CASCWGGGDTQYF
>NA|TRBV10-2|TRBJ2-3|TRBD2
TGCGCCAGCAGGACTAGCGGGGGAGACATAGCAGTCACAGATACGCAGTATTTT
CASRTSGGDIAVTDTQYF
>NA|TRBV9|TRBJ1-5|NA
TGTGCCAGCAGCGTAGGCAGGGATCAGCCCCAGCATTTT
CASSVGRDQPQHF
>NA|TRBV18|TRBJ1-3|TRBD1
TGTGCCAGCTCACCAATCCGAGGACAGGGCTCTGGAAACACCATATATTTT
CASSPIRGQGSGNTIYF
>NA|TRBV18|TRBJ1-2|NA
TGTGCCAGCTCACCAAGGAGTGGGGCAGGGGATGGCTACACCTTC
CASSPRSGAGDGYTF
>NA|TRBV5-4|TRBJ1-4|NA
TGTGCCAGCAGCAGGACATCCGGTCCTAATGAAAAACTGTTTTTT
CASSRTSGPNEKLFF
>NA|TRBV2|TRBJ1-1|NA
TGTGCCAGCAGTGTCCGGGGAGGGAACACTGAAGCTTTCTTT
CASSVRGGNTEAFF
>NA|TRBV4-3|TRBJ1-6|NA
TGCGCCAGCAGCCAAGATTCAGGGATTGGATTGGGGCCCCTCCACTTT
CASSQDSGIGLGPLHF
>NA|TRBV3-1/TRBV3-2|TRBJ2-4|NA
TGTGCCAGCAGCCAAGAAGTTGCAAAGCGGAAAAACATTCAGTACTTC
CASSQEVAKRKNIQYF
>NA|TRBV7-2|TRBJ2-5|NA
TGTGCCAGCAGCTTAGAAAGTCAGGGGGGAGAGACCCAGTACTTC
CASSLESQGGETQYF
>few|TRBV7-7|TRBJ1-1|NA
TGTGCTAGCAGCCCGGGGAGTAACACTGAAGCTTTCTTT
CASSPGSNTEAFF
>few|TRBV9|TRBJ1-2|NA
TGTGCCAGCAGCGGAATACTTACTAACTATGGCTACACCTTC
CASSGILTNYGYTF
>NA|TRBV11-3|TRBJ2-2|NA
TGTGCCAGCAGCTTAGTAGGGAGCACCGGGGAGCTGTTTTTT
CASSLVGSTGELFF
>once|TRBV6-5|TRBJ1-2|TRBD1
TGTGCCAGCAGCCGTGGGACAGGGGACTACACCTTC
CASSRGTGDYTF
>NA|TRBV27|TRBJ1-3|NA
TGTGCCAGCAGTCCCAGGGTGTTCAGTAACACCATATATTTT
CASSPRVFSNTIYF
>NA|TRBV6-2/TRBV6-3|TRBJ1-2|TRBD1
TGTGCCAGCAGTTCCGGGACAGTCTATGGCTACACCTTC
CASSSGTVYGYTF
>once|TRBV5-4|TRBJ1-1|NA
TGTGCCAGCAGCTTCCCTTTGAACACTGAAGCTTTCTTT
CASSFPLNTEAFF
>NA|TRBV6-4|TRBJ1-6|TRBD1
TGTGCCAGCAGTGACACGGAGGGGGCTACACCCCTCCACTTT
CASSDTEGATPLHF
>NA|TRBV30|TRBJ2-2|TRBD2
TGTGCCTGGCTCCTAGCGGGGGGTACCGGGGAGCTGTTTTTT
CAWLLAGGTGELFF
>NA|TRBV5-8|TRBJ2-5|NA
TGTGCCAGCAGCTTGGCCTCGGGGGGCTCTCAAGAGACCCAGTACTTC
CASSLASGGSQETQYF
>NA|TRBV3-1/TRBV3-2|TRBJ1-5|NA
TGTGCCAGCAGCCAAGCAGGGTCTCAGCCCCAGCATTTT
CASSQAGSQPQHF
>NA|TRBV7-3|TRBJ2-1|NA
TGTGCCAGCAGCTTACAGGGGGGACCTGGCGATGAGCAGTTCTTC
CASSLQGGPGDEQFF
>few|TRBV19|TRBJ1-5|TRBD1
TGTGCCAGTACCGAAGAGGGGGCCAATAGCAATCAGCCCCAGCATTTT
CASTEEGANSNQPQHF
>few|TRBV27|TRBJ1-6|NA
TGTGCCAGCAGTTTAAGACAGGCTAATTCACCCCTCCACTTT
CASSLRQANSPLHF
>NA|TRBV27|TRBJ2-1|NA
TGTGCCAGCAGTCTCGGACTCCCCCCCAATGAGCAGTTCTTC
CASSLGLPPNEQFF
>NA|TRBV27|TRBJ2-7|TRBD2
TGTGCCAGCAGTTTTCAACTAGCGGGGGAAACCTACGAGCAGTACTTC
CASSFQLAGETYEQYF